The 20 T cell receptor beta chains presented below share a single source sample, sequenced in a study of blood T cell repertoires in COVID-19. TCRdb's copy holds only in-frame clones and misses some; the assay was immunoSEQ multiplex PCR. The data hold about 220,000 clones, with around three quarters observed a single time. Sequencing was carried out using peripheral blood. These receptors originate from a woman in her sixties or seventies with acute or convalescent COVID-19.

This rearrangement joins TRBV5-6 to TRBJ2-7, with TRBD1 identical over 7 bases. J was trimmed by 3 bases and V by 0 bases; bases with no gene match: 3. The V gene's germline CDR1 is SGHDT and CDR2 YYEEEE. The CDR3 consists of 14 residues. CDR3 coding DNA: TGTGCCAGCAGCTTGGGTGGACAGGTCTACGAGCAGTACTTC. Its translation is CASSLGGQVYEQYF.

The genes are TRBV5-4 and TRBJ2-2; D gene ambiguous. Trimming left V 2 bases short and J 4 bases short, with 6 bases between. From germline, CDR1 is SGHNT and CDR2 YYREEE (reference sequence). There are 13 residues in the CDR3. The CDR3 is CASSFFSTGELFF. The DNA for the CDR3 is TGTGCCAGCAGCTTTTTCAGCACCGGGGAGCTGTTTTTT.

A single count supports this clone. The V call is TRBV15, the J call TRBJ2-5; no definite D call. The CDR3 runs to 16 residues. Germline V CDR1 and CDR2: LNHNV, YYDKDF (reference sequence). V lost 0 bases, J lost 2 bases, and 13 bases lay in between. The CDR3 DNA reads TGTGCCACCAGCAGAGACTCGGCGGCTCGGCAAGAGACCCAGTACTTC. Encoded protein: CATSRDSAARQETQYF.

The chain couples TRBV29-1 to TRBJ2-5; 8 bases are shared with TRBD1. Unmatched junction bases numbered 9, after V lost 4 bases and J lost 2 bases. The CDR3 has 15 amino acids. In germline, CDR1 is SQVTM, CDR2 ANQGSEA. The CDR3, as DNA: TGCAGCGTTGGGGGGACAGGCAGGGAACAAGAGACCCAGTACTTC. This encodes CSVGGTGREQETQYF.

The rearrangement uses TRBV7-2 and TRBJ1-2; D gene unclear. V was shortened by 3 bases and J by 8 bases, with 13 bases between the two germline ends. Germline V gives CDR1 SGHTA, CDR2 FQGNSA. This CDR3 is 13 amino acids long. CDR3 nucleotides: TGTGCCAGCAGCTTCGGGCGGGTCGGGGGCTACACCTTC. It yields the protein CASSFGRVGGYTF.

The CDR3 DNA follows: TGTGCCAGTAGTCAGGGGGGATGGAACACTGAAGCTTTCTTT. Protein sequence: CASSQGGWNTEAFF. V usage is TRBV19 and J usage is TRBJ1-1; 7 nucleotides agree with TRBD1. Germline V gives CDR1 LNHDA, CDR2 SQIVND (reference sequence). Trimming cost V 5 bases and J 1 base; bases outside gene matches: 4. The CDR3 runs 14 residues.

The chain couples TRBV18 to TRBJ2-5; 10 bases fit TRBD2. After removal of 6 bases from V and 5 bases from J, the junction contained 12 bases not matched to a gene. Germline-derived CDR1 and CDR2 are KGHSH and LQKENI. This CDR3 spans 16 amino acids. The DNA of the CDR3 is TGTGCCAGCTCTCGAACTAGCGGGGAGGCCGCCGAGACCCAGTACTTC. Protein: CASSRTSGEAAETQYF.

The genes are TRBV19 and TRBJ2-7; TRBD1 might be the D (6 bases). There are 16 residues in the CDR3. The germline CDR1 and CDR2 sequences are LNHDA and SQIVND (reference sequence). V shed 2 bases and J shed 2 bases, with 16 bases lying between them. The CDR3 region is CASSITAGVGAYEQYF. The CDR3 nucleotides are TGTGCCAGTAGTATAACGGCAGGGGTTGGGGCCTACGAGCAGTACTTC.

The chain links TRBV4-2 to TRBJ1-6, with TRBD1 identical over 8 bases. CDR3 length: 15 amino acids. V lost 0 bases and J lost 12; bases outside the gene matches: 7. Germline V gene sequence: CDR1 LGHNA, CDR2 YNFKEQ. CDR3 sequence reads: CASSQEGTGIRPLHF. DNA for the CDR3: TGTGCCAGCAGCCAAGAGGGGACAGGCATTAGACCCCTCCACTTT.

The V and J genes are TRBV15 and TRBJ2-5; no firm D call. V was trimmed by 1 base and J by 1 base, leaving 10 bases between them. CDR3 length equals 15 residues. Germline assignment: CDR1 LNHNV and CDR2 YYDKDF (reference sequence). CDR3 coding DNA: TGTGCCACCAGCAGAGCTTCAACTCCCCAAGAGACCCAGTACTTC. Its protein product is CATSRASTPQETQYF.

This chain connects TRBV5-1 to TRBJ2-2; 8 bases match TRBD1. Germline V lookup: CDR1 SGHRS, CDR2 YFSETQ. V lost 6 bases, J lost 6 bases, and 7 bases stayed unmatched. The CDR3 length is 14 residues. The CDR3, as DNA: TGCGCCAGCACCCCGGGACAGGTCCCCGGGGAGCTGTTTTTT. Translation: CASTPGQVPGELFF. Full variable domain (outside the CDR3, taken from reference TRBV5-1 and TRBJ2-2): KAGVTQTPRYLIKTRGQQVTLSCSPISGHRSVSWYQQTPGQGLQFLFEYFSETQRNKGNFPGRFSGRQFSNSRSEMNVSTLELGDSALYLCASTPGQVPGELFFGEGSRLTVL.

This chain uses TRBV29-1 with TRBJ2-7; 7 nucleotides match TRBD1. The V gene end was trimmed by 6 bases and the J gene end by 5 bases; junction bases not matched to a gene: 13. Germline CDR1 SQVTM, CDR2 ANQGSEA. The CDR3 is 14 amino acids. CDR3 nucleotides: TGCAGCGTCCGAGACGACAGGGTCGACGACGAGCAGTACTTC. The encoded protein is CSVRDDRVDDEQYF.

V usage is TRBV7-8 and J usage is TRBJ1-2; 8 bases agree with TRBD1. Germline-derived CDR1 and CDR2 are SGHVS and FQNEAQ. The CDR3 is 16 amino acids. Losses at the gene ends were 1 base for V and 7 bases for J; bases not matched to a gene: 11. CDR3 in amino acids: CASSLVSGDRNSGYTF. The CDR3 nucleotides are TGTGCCAGCAGCTTAGTTAGTGGGGACAGGAATAGTGGCTACACCTTC.

The chain uses TRBV4-3 and TRBJ2-3; possible D gene TRBD1, 6 bases. V dropped 3 bases and J dropped 2 bases, with 9 bases sitting between them. Looked up from germline, CDR1 is LGHNA and CDR2 is YSLEER. CDR3 length: 14 residues. The CDR3 nucleotides are TGCGCCAGCAGCCATGGACAGTCCACAGATACGCAGTATTTT. Translated: CASSHGQSTDTQYF.

The chain is built from TRBV10-1 and TRBJ2-2, with no clear D. The CDR3 runs 12 residues. Trimming stripped 3 bases from V and 7 bases from J, with 6 bases between. Per germline, CDR1 WNHNN and CDR2 SYGVQD (reference sequence). CDR3 loop: CASSDFVGELFF. In nucleotides, the CDR3 is TGCGCCAGCAGTGACTTCGTCGGGGAGCTGTTTTTT.

The chain has TRBV15 and TRBJ2-3, with no clear D. The V gene lost 5 bases and the J gene lost 2 bases, with 8 bases spanning the gap. In germline, CDR1 is LNHNV, CDR2 YYDKDF (reference sequence). This CDR3 has 13 amino acids. In DNA form, the CDR3 reads TGTGCCACCAGCTCACGGTCCACAGATACGCAGTATTTT. It specifies CATSSRSTDTQYF. Drawing the rest from reference TRBV15 and TRBJ2-3, the complete variable domain is DAMVIQNPRYQVTQFGKPVTLSCSQTLNHNVMYWYQQKSSQAPKLLFHYYDKDFNNEADTPDNFQSRRPNTSFCFLDIRSPGLGDTAMYLCATSSRSTDTQYFGPGTRLTVL.

The chain is built from TRBV11-3 and TRBJ2-3; TRBD1 might be the D (6 bases). Between the trimmed V and J ends, which lost 0 bases and 3 bases, there was a span of 7 bases. This CDR3 region has 14 residues. The germline V gene has CDR1 SGHNT and CDR2 YENEEA. The CDR3 sequence: CASSLEGATDTQYF. In DNA form, the CDR3 reads TGTGCCAGCAGCTTAGAGGGGGCAACAGATACGCAGTATTTT.

This rearrangement joins TRBV30 to TRBJ1-1; D is ambiguous. The CDR3 has 12 amino acids. Germline V lookup: CDR1 GTSNPN, CDR2 SVGIG (reference sequence). The V and J ends lost 2 bases and 5 bases respectively, with 9 bases between them. The CDR3 nucleotides are TGTGCCTGGAGTACGAGGAGGACTGAAGCTTTCTTT. The encoded protein is CAWSTRRTEAFF.

The V gene is TRBV25-1, the J gene TRBJ2-1; D gene ambiguous. V lost 2 bases and J 0 bases, leaving 8 bases between the germline ends. Germline V CDR1 and CDR2: MGHDK, SYGVNS. There are 15 residues in the CDR3. The CDR3, as DNA: TGTGCCAGCAGTGAAGTAGATAGCTCCTACAATGAGCAGTTCTTC. This sequence encodes CASSEVDSSYNEQFF.

The rearrangement joins TRBV4-2 to TRBJ2-3, with 16 bases lining up with TRBD2. The CDR3 is made up of 21 amino acids. CDR1 and CDR2 (germline): LGHNA, YNFKEQ. Trimming cost V 1 base and J 5 bases; bases outside gene matches: 15. CDR3 residues: CASSQVRLGLAGGPGGDTQYF. CDR3 sequence (DNA): TGTGCCAGCAGCCAAGTCCGACTGGGACTAGCGGGGGGGCCGGGGGGAGATACGCAGTATTTT.